Below, one T cell receptor beta chain is given with its context. Its antigen is not identified. The data belong to a study of T cell responses to AZD1222 COVID-19 vaccine. Study-wide results and limits: Of the AZD1222 recipients, only 6 or 7 were seropositive at baseline. Across the whole spike, CD4 TCRs peaked at regions 160-218 and 743-854. Two AZD1222 administrations were followed by greater Spike-specific TCR breadth and depth. Donor demographics were predominantly white British with a female majority; clonal diversity may be underestimated.

Germline V gives CDR1 MNHEY, CDR2 SMNVEV (reference sequence). The CDR3 runs to 14 residues. Deletions cut 5 bases from V and 4 bases from J, with 15 bases between. Only in-frame clones appear in the TCRdb table, and some are missing; sequencing was by immunoSEQ multiplex PCR. The table lists roughly 150,000 clones, 91% of them singletons. The chain is built from TRBV27 and TRBJ2-7, with D perhaps matching TRBD1 (6 bases). The source material was peripheral blood, sampled 28 days after the second AZD1222 dose. The origin of this receptor is an adult who received the AZD1222 COVID-19 vaccine. This CDR3 reads CASSPNNREYEQYF. CDR3 DNA: TGTGCCAGCAGTCCAAACAACAGGGAGTACGAGCAGTACTTC.